This TCR beta chain appears in the sequencing data of a study of human T cells and chemical hapten exposure. The wider study: Cases of alopecia areata, totalis or universalis occurred in a predominantly female patient group. Overall study results and limits: Counts of TCRs above 1 in 1000 frequency stayed unchanged with DPC sensitization.

This clonotype turned up a few times. The antigen is unknown. Noted time point: pre-sensitization, week 0. As for treatment: therapeutic diphenylcyclopropenone sensitization with weekly scalp DPC. The donor pool consisted of alopecia patients aged 18 to 70 years, considered suitable for DPC. Via MiXCR, TCRdb re-called the RACE reads, giving one row per CDR3 protein. This sample has some 51,000 distinct CDR3 sequences, with roughly a tenth found just once. The input for sequencing was whole blood, taken in connection with sensitization to the hapten diphenylcyclopropenone (DPC). The sequence derives from a woman in her thirties or forties with alopecia areata. Some clones in this sample may be carry-over from other donors' samples.

The CDR3 protein is CASSPLGQGKGEQYF. DNA of the CDR3: TGTGCCAGCAGCCCTTTGGGACAGGGAAAAGGCGAGCAGTACTTC. V gene TRBV3-1 combines with J gene TRBJ2-7; 9 nucleotides agree with TRBD1. CDR1 LGHDT and CDR2 YNNKEL come from the germline V gene (reference sequence). CDR3 length equals 15 residues. V lost 4 bases to trimming and J lost 6 bases; unmatched junction nucleotides: 10.